This passage covers 31 T cell receptor beta chains from one sample sequenced in a study of OX40 agonist ivuxolimab in advanced cancers. Method: immunoSEQ multiplex PCR; TCRdb's copy keeps in-frame clones and lacks some. Of tens of thousands of clones in the sample, roughly four fifths were seen once. The sample in question was CD4+ or CD8+ T cells sorted from blood, obtained in a trial of the OX40 agonist ivuxolimab. The receptors stem from an adult with an advanced solid tumor such as melanoma, head and neck, liver or kidney cancer.

The J gene is TRBJ1-1, the V gene TRBV7-8; 7 bases are shared with TRBD1. Per germline, CDR1 SGHVS and CDR2 FQNEAQ. The CDR3 runs 15 residues. V lost 5 bases to trimming and J lost 1 base; unmatched junction nucleotides: 7. In DNA, the CDR3 is TGTGCCAGCAGCCGAGCGACAGGGACGAACACTGAAGCTTTCTTT. Its protein product is CASSRATGTNTEAFF.

This clone was picked up a small number of times. The chain carries TRBV6-5 and TRBJ2-1; TRBD2 aligns across 9 bases. CDR3 length equals 15 residues. Germline V CDR1 and CDR2: MNHEY, SVGAGI. J was trimmed by 4 bases and V by 6 bases; bases with no gene match: 7. CDR3 loop: CASRLGTSLYNEQFF. In DNA form, the CDR3 reads TGTGCCAGCAGGCTCGGGACTAGCCTATACAATGAGCAGTTCTTC.

The rearrangement links TRBV19 to TRBJ2-1; D is ambiguous. Trimming shortened V by 4 bases and J by 7 bases, and 11 bases separated the two germline ends. The CDR3 runs 13 residues. CDR1 and CDR2 (germline): LNHDA, SQIVND (reference sequence). Written as DNA, the CDR3 is TGTGCCAGTAGTAACTCCCCAGGTAATGAGCAGTTCTTC. This sequence encodes CASSNSPGNEQFF.

This clone was recorded only once. The chain uses TRBV9 and TRBJ2-1; TRBD2 matches at 8 bases. Looked up from germline, CDR1 is SGDLS and CDR2 is YYNGEE. Trimming at V came to 2 bases and at J to 7 bases, leaving 8 bases not matched to a gene. CDR3 length: 15 residues. CDR3 nucleotide sequence: TGTGCCAGCAGCGTCGCAGCGGGGGACTGGAATGAGCAGTTCTTC. Its translation is CASSVAAGDWNEQFF.

This chain links TRBV28 with TRBJ1-5, with D tentatively TRBD1 (5 bases). The CDR3 is 15 residues long. Per the germline V gene, CDR1 is MDHEN and CDR2 is SYDVKM. Trimming removed 6 bases from V and 3 bases from J, with 15 bases in between. DNA for the CDR3: TGTGCCAGCAGCGAGGTCGGGGGGGTCAATCAGCCCCAGCATTTT. Translating gives CASSEVGGVNQPQHF.

This chain connects TRBV30 to TRBJ2-7, with D perhaps TRBD1 or TRBD2 (5 bases each). From germline, CDR1 is GTSNPN and CDR2 SVGIG (reference sequence). Trimming pared 5 bases from V and 0 bases from J, leaving 11 bases between. The CDR3 consists of 13 residues. The CDR3 DNA is TGTGCCTGGGGGGACGGACACTCCTACGAGCAGTACTTC. Its protein product is CAWGDGHSYEQYF.

This chain links TRBV18 with TRBJ1-4; D is undetermined. CDR3 size: 14 residues. Germline lookup yields CDR1 KGHSH and CDR2 LQKENI. V lost 6 bases and J 4 bases, leaving 12 bases between the germline ends. This CDR3 is CASSNDQNNEKLFF. Here the CDR3 DNA reads TGTGCCAGCTCTAACGACCAAAATAATGAAAAACTGTTTTTT.

This clone was seen once. The genes are TRBV18 and TRBJ2-2; TRBD1 aligns across 9 bases. Germline CDR1 is KGHSH and CDR2 is LQKENI. This CDR3 is built from 15 residues. Unmatched junction bases numbered 5, after V lost 2 bases and J lost 7 bases. CDR3 protein: CASSPGTGTDGELFF. The DNA of the CDR3 is TGTGCCAGCTCACCAGGGACAGGGACCGACGGGGAGCTGTTTTTT.

V usage is TRBV11-2 and J usage is TRBJ2-2, with 11 bases matching TRBD2. Germline CDR1 and CDR2: SGHAT and FQNNGV. There are 15 residues in the CDR3. V dropped 5 bases and J dropped 6; count of bases not matched to a gene: 5. The CDR3 sequence: CASSVLAGAAGELFF. CDR3 bases: TGTGCCAGCAGCGTACTAGCGGGGGCGGCCGGGGAGCTGTTTTTT.

The chain is built from TRBV14 and TRBJ2-1, with TRBD2 identical over 12 bases. V was clipped by 0 bases and J by 2 bases; unmatched bases: 11. In germline, CDR1 is SGHDN, CDR2 FVKESK. The CDR3 contains 20 residues. CDR3 sequence reads: CASSQDLILAGGGAYNEQFF. CDR3 nucleotide sequence: TGTGCCAGCAGCCAAGATCTTATCCTAGCGGGAGGGGGGGCCTACAATGAGCAGTTCTTC.

V gene TRBV6-5 combines with J gene TRBJ2-7; TRBD2 agrees at 9 bases. The CDR3 runs 14 residues. The germline V gene encodes CDR1 MNHEY and CDR2 SVGAGI. V lost 6 bases to trimming and J lost 4 bases; unmatched junction nucleotides: 7. The chain's CDR3 is CASSPAGGRYEQYF. DNA for the CDR3: TGTGCCAGCAGCCCAGCGGGAGGTCGGTACGAGCAGTACTTC.

CDR3 nucleotides: TGCGCCAGCAGTGAGTCCTCGAGACAGGGGGCTGAAGAGCAGTACTTC. Its protein product is CASSESSRQGAEEQYF. The chain couples TRBV10-1 to TRBJ2-7; 10 nucleotides line up with TRBD1. V shed 0 bases and J 7 bases; nucleotides not matched to a gene: 9. CDR1 is WNHNN and CDR2 is SYGVQD in the germline V gene (reference sequence). The CDR3 consists of 16 residues.

The chain recombines TRBV9 with TRBJ1-1; D call uncertain. This CDR3 is 14 amino acids long. The germline gives CDR1 SGDLS, CDR2 YYNGEE. Trimming took 2 bases from V and 0 from J, leaving 8 bases between them. This chain's CDR3 is CASSVKGLNTEAFF. The DNA for the CDR3 is TGTGCCAGCAGCGTCAAAGGGTTGAACACTGAAGCTTTCTTT.

Only one count was recorded for this clone. V gene TRBV28 combines with J gene TRBJ2-2; 8 nucleotides agree with TRBD1. This CDR3 is built from 14 residues. Germline trimming cut 7 bases from V and 5 bases from J; bases unmatched to any gene: 6. CDR1 MDHEN and CDR2 SYDVKM come from the germline V gene. CDR3 residues: CASTLTGETGELFF. In nucleotides, the CDR3 is TGTGCCAGCACCCTGACAGGGGAGACCGGGGAGCTGTTTTTT.

This clone has just one count. This chain connects TRBV28 to TRBJ1-4, with D possibly TRBD1 on 6 matching bases. Germline V gene lookup returns CDR1 MDHEN and CDR2 SYDVKM. V was pared by 6 bases and J by 8 bases, with 16 bases between. The CDR3 is 14 amino acids. The CDR3 bases are TGTGCCAGCAGACCCGAGGGGGGTTACGAAAAACTGTTTTTT. Translated: CASRPEGGYEKLFF. The variable domain in full, completed from reference TRBV28 and TRBJ1-4, reads DVKVTQSSRYLVKRTGEKVFLECVQDMDHENMFWYRQDPGLGLRLIYFSYDVKMKEKGDIPEGYSVSREKKERFSLILESASTNQTSMYLCASRPEGGYEKLFFGSGTQLSVL.

The V and J genes are TRBV30 and TRBJ1-1, with D unclear. Germline lookup yields CDR1 GTSNPN and CDR2 SVGIG (reference sequence). The ends were cut back, 5 bases at V and 0 bases at J, with 10 bases in the middle. The CDR3 covers 13 residues. The CDR3 DNA reads as TGTGCCTGGGCGGGATTCATGAACACTGAAGCTTTCTTT. It translates to CAWAGFMNTEAFF.

The rearrangement links TRBV5-6 to TRBJ1-6; 9 bases are a match to TRBD1. J gave up 3 bases and V 4 bases, and 5 bases lay outside the gene matches. CDR3 length equals 16 residues. The germline gives CDR1 SGHDT, CDR2 YYEEEE. In nucleotides, the CDR3 is TGTGCCAGCAGCCAAGACAGGGGGAGCTATAATTCACCCCTCCACTTT. Encoded protein: CASSQDRGSYNSPLHF.

V gene TRBV12-2 combines with J gene TRBJ2-3; TRBD2, as called in the table, went unchecked against the DNA. TRBV12-2 is noted as a pseudogene. The CDR3 has 19 residues. This chain's CDR3 is CASRFGGGRSVPSTDTQYF. In DNA, the CDR3 is TGTGCAAGTCGCTTTGGAGGCGGGAGGTCCGTTCCTAGCACAGATACGCAGTATTTT.

The V gene is TRBV5-4, the J gene TRBJ2-1, with 8 bases identical to TRBD2. With V trimmed by 2 bases and J by 2 bases, 3 bases remained unmatched. The germline V gene encodes CDR1 SGHNT and CDR2 YYREEE (reference sequence). There are 15 residues in the CDR3. The CDR3 sequence is CASSLERGTYNEQFF. The CDR3 DNA reads as TGTGCCAGCAGCTTAGAGCGGGGGACCTACAATGAGCAGTTCTTC.

V gene TRBV5-5 combines with J gene TRBJ2-7; D is possibly TRBD1 or TRBD2 (5 bases each). The CDR3 has 14 residues. Germline V gene data show CDR1 as SGHKS and CDR2 as YYEKEE (reference sequence). The V and J ends lost 0 bases and 7 bases respectively, with 14 bases between them. The CDR3 is CASSLVGPGSEQYF. CDR3 DNA sequence: TGTGCCAGCAGCTTGGTTGGGCCAGGGAGTGAGCAGTACTTC.

The gene calls are TRBV7-9 and TRBJ1-4; no clear D. CDR3 size: 15 residues. With 5 bases removed from V and 8 bases from J, the gap between germline ends came to 18 bases. Germline V gene sequence: CDR1 SEHNR, CDR2 FQNEAQ (reference sequence). The CDR3 region is CASSEEGFWREKLFF. The CDR3 nucleotides are TGTGCCAGCAGCGAAGAGGGATTCTGGAGGGAAAAACTGTTTTTT.

This clone was seen a single time. The chain combines TRBV28 with TRBJ2-2; no definite D call. Trimming left V 3 bases short and J 8 bases short, with 7 bases between. The CDR3 is 12 residues long. Looked up from germline, CDR1 is MDHEN and CDR2 is SYDVKM. The CDR3 DNA is TGTGCCAGCAGTTTCTCTAGTGGGGAGCTGTTTTTT. Translating gives CASSFSSGELFF.

The rearrangement joins TRBV6-1 to TRBJ1-5; D remains ambiguous. Per the germline V gene, CDR1 is MNHNS and CDR2 is SASEGT. Trimming pared 7 bases from V and 3 bases from J, leaving 7 bases between. This CDR3 comprises 12 residues. DNA for the CDR3: TGTGCCAGCACCGGGGTCAATCAGCCCCAGCATTTT. This encodes CASTGVNQPQHF.

The chain uses TRBV16 and TRBJ1-1; D uncertain. Germline CDR1 reads KGHSY; CDR2 reads FQNENV. The CDR3 has 15 amino acids. V gave up 0 bases and J gave up 1 base, with 9 bases separating them. The CDR3 DNA follows: TGTGCCAGCAGCCAATCCGCGGGATCGAACACTGAAGCTTTCTTT. This sequence encodes CASSQSAGSNTEAFF.

V gene TRBV19 combines with J gene TRBJ1-6; no clear D gene. The germline V and J ends were trimmed by 5 bases and 5 bases, with 4 bases remaining between them. Germline lookup yields CDR1 LNHDA and CDR2 SQIVND (reference sequence). There are 12 residues in the CDR3. The CDR3 region is CASSPDNSPLHF. Here the CDR3 DNA reads TGTGCCAGTAGTCCGGATAATTCACCCCTCCACTTT.

The chain joins TRBV6-5 to TRBJ1-1, with 7 bases aligning to TRBD1. The CDR3 totals 14 residues. Trimming removed 6 bases from V and 2 bases from J; junction bases left unmatched: 6. Germline CDR1 reads MNHEY; CDR2 reads SVGAGI. The CDR3 nucleotides read TGTGCCAGCAGCCAGTGGGACAGAAACACTGAAGCTTTCTTT. Residues: CASSQWDRNTEAFF.

This clone has only one observation. J is TRBJ2-7 and V is TRBV28; D is uncertain. The CDR3 spans 13 residues. Trimming cost V 8 bases and J 0 bases, with 11 bases left between them. CDR1 is MDHEN and CDR2 is SYDVKM in the germline V gene. The DNA for the CDR3 is TGTGCCAGCCGCGGACGGTCCTCCTACGAGCAGTACTTC. Translated: CASRGRSSYEQYF.

The V call is TRBV13, the J call TRBJ2-5, with 7 positions matching TRBD2. Germline-derived CDR1 and CDR2 are PRHDT and FYEKMQ (reference sequence). V trimming: 6 bases; J trimming: 5 bases; junction bases outside the gene matches: 6. This CDR3 has 13 residues. As DNA, the CDR3 is TGTGCCAGCAGACCCTGGGGGGGGGAGACCCAGTACTTC. This codes for CASRPWGGETQYF.

This sequence joins TRBV6-4 and TRBJ2-3; 8 bases line up with TRBD2. The germline V gene encodes CDR1 MRHNA and CDR2 SNTAGT. The J segment lost 0 bases and the V segment lost 0 bases, leaving 2 bases of the junction unmatched. The CDR3 is made up of 16 amino acids. This CDR3 reads CASSDSSGASTDTQYF. CDR3 nucleotides: TGTGCCAGCAGTGACTCTAGCGGGGCTAGCACAGATACGCAGTATTTT.

The chain employs TRBV27 and TRBJ1-4; TRBD1 agrees at 9 bases. Looked up from germline, CDR1 is MNHEY and CDR2 is SMNVEV (reference sequence). CDR3 length: 14 residues. Trimming removed 2 bases from V and 7 bases from J; junction bases left unmatched: 2. The chain's CDR3 is CASSLNRGLEKLFF. For the CDR3, the DNA is TGTGCCAGCAGTTTAAACAGGGGGCTTGAAAAACTGTTTTTT.

The rearrangement joins TRBV6-1 to TRBJ1-5; D is possibly TRBD1 (5 bases). Germline values: CDR1 MNHNS, CDR2 SASEGT. V dropped 1 base and J dropped 5 bases, with 9 bases sitting between them. The CDR3 loop spans 14 amino acids. In DNA form, the CDR3 reads TGTGCCAGCAGTGAAGGGTGGGGCCATCAGCCCCAGCATTTT. It specifies CASSEGWGHQPQHF.